These 29 T cell receptor beta chains came from one sample sequenced in a study of a mutant IDH1 vaccine in newly diagnosed glioma. The time point denotes: baseline, week 1 (first vaccination visit). This sample's treatment: pre-vaccination baseline after standard-of-care therapy. Sequencing was performed with immunoSEQ multiplex PCR; in TCRdb, only in-frame clones are kept and a portion is missing. The table shows around 92,000 clones, with over 85% occurring only once. The sequences come from PBMCs, collected from a glioma patient treated with radiotherapy, temozolomide or both. Receptor source: a woman aged 50 to 60 with glioma.

This clone has only one observation. J is TRBJ2-5 and V is TRBV11-2; 12 bases line up with TRBD1. The CDR3 is 16 residues long. Germline V gives CDR1 SGHAT, CDR2 FQNNGV. J was trimmed by 4 bases and V by 4 bases; bases with no gene match: 7. The DNA for the CDR3 is TGTGCCAGCAGCTCGGGGACAGGGGGCACGGGAGAGACCCAGTACTTC. Its translation is CASSSGTGGTGETQYF.

This sequence joins TRBV2 and TRBJ1-4, with 8 nucleotides matching TRBD1. CDR3 length: 14 residues. The germline CDR1 and CDR2 sequences are SNHLY and FYNNEI. The trim removed 7 bases at V and 7 bases at J, leaving 8 bases unmatched. CDR3 bases: TGTGCCAGCACCAGGACAGGGATTCTTGAAAAACTGTTTTTT. Translated, it gives CASTRTGILEKLFF.

This clone was found once. This chain joins TRBV28 and TRBJ2-4; D is unresolved. V lost 4 bases to trimming and J lost 8 bases, with 6 bases between them. This CDR3 contains 11 residues. Germline assignment: CDR1 MDHEN and CDR2 SYDVKM. This chain's CDR3 is CASSSRDIQYF. CDR3 nucleotides: TGTGCCAGCAGTTCGCGCGACATTCAGTACTTC.

The count of this clone is one. The chain carries TRBV10-3 and TRBJ2-5; 10 nucleotides agree with TRBD1. The CDR3 length is 16 residues. Germline CDR1 ENHRY, CDR2 SYGVKD. V shed 2 bases, J shed 13 bases, and the junction held 16 bases outside the gene matches. In nucleotides, the CDR3 is TGTGCCATCAGTGAGGGGTCGCGGACAGGGGGAAAGATGGGGTACTTC. This gives the protein CAISEGSRTGGKMGYF.

This rearrangement joins TRBV29-1 to TRBJ2-4; TRBD1 might be the D (6 bases). CDR3 length: 12 residues. V was shortened by 5 bases and J by 6 bases, with 11 bases between the two germline ends. Germline CDR1 is SQVTM and CDR2 is ANQGSEA. The CDR3 DNA reads as TGCAGCGTTCACGGGACACTAAACATTCAGTACTTC. It is translated as CSVHGTLNIQYF.

The chain links TRBV18 to TRBJ2-7; a weak D match, TRBD1 (5 bases). CDR1 is KGHSH and CDR2 is LQKENI in the germline V gene. The CDR3 has 14 amino acids. V was shortened by 3 bases and J by 5 bases, with 14 bases between the two germline ends. The CDR3 region has the DNA TGTGCCAGCTCACCGCAGGGATTGGCCCACGAGCAGTACTTC. Translating it yields CASSPQGLAHEQYF. Using reference TRBV18 and TRBJ2-7 for the parts outside the CDR3, the full variable domain is NAGVMQNPRHLVRRRGQEARLRCSPMKGHSHVYWYRQLPEEGLKFMVYLQKENIIDESGMPKERFSAEFPKEGPSILRIQQVVRGDSAAYFCASSPQGLAHEQYFGPGTRLTVT.

The chain links TRBV13 to TRBJ2-7; 7 positions agree with TRBD1. The V gene end was trimmed by 4 bases and the J gene end by 4 bases; junction bases not matched to a gene: 13. The CDR3 consists of 16 residues. Germline CDR1 PRHDT, CDR2 FYEKMQ (reference sequence). The CDR3 DNA reads as TGTGCCAGCAGCTCCGCAGGGGGATTCAGAAAATACGAGCAGTACTTC. Its protein product is CASSSAGGFRKYEQYF.

A few counts support this clone. The rearrangement uses TRBV7-8 and TRBJ1-1; D might be TRBD1 (5 bases). CDR1 is SGHVS, CDR2 FQNEAQ, per germline. The CDR3 contains 14 residues. The V end was cut by 5 bases, the J end by 8 bases, with 18 bases between. In DNA form, the CDR3 reads TGTGCCAGCAGCCCCGGACGGGCGAACAGGGAAGCTTTCTTT. The encoded protein is CASSPGRANREAFF.

This sequence joins TRBV9 and TRBJ1-1; D is unresolved. Germline assignment: CDR1 SGDLS and CDR2 YYNGEE. Trimming took 4 bases from V and 3 from J, leaving 10 bases between them. There are 13 residues in the CDR3. CDR3 sequence reads: CASSFRRDTEAFF. CDR3 nucleotide sequence: TGTGCCAGCAGCTTCCGACGAGACACTGAAGCTTTCTTT. The full variable domain, its missing parts supplied by reference TRBV9 and TRBJ1-1, is DSGVTQTPKHLITATGQRVTLRCSPRSGDLSVYWYQQSLDQGLQFLIQYYNGEERAKGNILERFSAQQFPDLHSELNLSSLELGDSALYFCASSFRRDTEAFFGQGTRLTVV.

This chain uses TRBV4-1 with TRBJ2-1; 12 nucleotides align to TRBD2. V was pared by 2 bases and J by 4 bases, with 3 bases of the junction left unmatched. Looked up from germline, CDR1 is MGHRA and CDR2 is YSYEKL. There are 16 residues in the CDR3. The CDR3 loop reads CASSQITSGGYNEQFF. In nucleotides, the CDR3 is TGCGCCAGCAGCCAAATTACTAGCGGGGGGTACAATGAGCAGTTCTTC.

V is TRBV27 and J is TRBJ1-4; 10 bases are a match to TRBD1. The V and J ends lost 6 bases and 10 bases, in that order; junction bases with no gene match: 5. From germline, CDR1 is MNHEY and CDR2 SMNVEV (reference sequence). This CDR3 has 13 residues. The CDR3 protein is CASRGTGVRKLFF. Here the CDR3 DNA reads TGTGCCAGCAGGGGGACAGGGGTGCGAAAACTGTTTTTT.

This chain uses TRBV6-5 with TRBJ2-5, with D perhaps being TRBD1 or TRBD2 (5 bases each). Trimming pared 4 bases from V and 5 bases from J, leaving 11 bases between. The length of the CDR3 is 13 residues. In germline, CDR1 is MNHEY, CDR2 SVGAGI. The CDR3 spells CASSSPGTETQYF. The DNA for the CDR3 is TGTGCCAGCAGTTCCCCGGGGACCGAGACCCAGTACTTC.

J is TRBJ2-3 and V is TRBV6-1, with 7 bases that match TRBD2. V trimming: 1 base; J trimming: 4 bases; junction bases outside the gene matches: 8. Looked up from germline, CDR1 is MNHNS and CDR2 is SASEGT. The CDR3 contains 16 residues. The CDR3 DNA is TGTGCCAGCAGTGAAGGGCGAGGTGGGGGGGCAGATACGCAGTATTTT. It yields the protein CASSEGRGGGADTQYF.

The V call is TRBV7-9, the J call TRBJ1-4; D gene unclear. Trimming removed 6 bases from V and 7 bases from J, with 15 bases in between. Per germline, CDR1 SEHNR and CDR2 FQNEAQ (reference sequence). CDR3 length equals 14 residues. CDR3 coding DNA: TGTGCCAGCAGAGCCCAGATCCCAGGTGAAAAACTGTTTTTT. Translating gives CASRAQIPGEKLFF. Combining the CDR3 with reference TRBV7-9 and TRBJ1-4 gives the whole variable domain DTGVSQNPRHKITKRGQNVTFRCDPISEHNRLYWYRQTLGQGPEFLTYFQNEAQLEKSRLLSDRFSAERPKGSFSTLEIQRTEQGDSAMYLCASRAQIPGEKLFFGSGTQLSVL.

This chain connects TRBV7-2 to TRBJ1-6, with D uncertain. Looked up from germline, CDR1 is SGHTA and CDR2 is FQGNSA. V gave up 2 bases and J gave up 7 bases, with 12 bases separating them. This CDR3 region has 15 residues. Here the CDR3 reads CASSLSTGPNSPLHF. The DNA for the CDR3 is TGTGCCAGCAGCTTATCGACTGGCCCCAATTCACCCCTCCACTTT.

The chain is built from TRBV6-1 and TRBJ1-5, with 9 bases lining up with TRBD1. Germline V CDR1 and CDR2: MNHNS, SASEGT. The CDR3 covers 17 residues. Trimming cost V 4 bases and J 0 bases; bases outside gene matches: 7. CDR3 sequence: CASSVRTDRGSNQPQHF. The DNA for the CDR3 is TGTGCCAGCAGTGTTCGAACGGACAGGGGTAGCAATCAGCCCCAGCATTTT.

The J gene is TRBJ1-1, the V gene TRBV29-1, with TRBD1 identical over 7 bases. The CDR3 sequence is 12 residues long. Germline CDR1 is SQVTM and CDR2 is ANQGSEA. The trim removed 1 base at V and 8 bases at J, leaving 4 bases unmatched. CDR3 DNA sequence: TGCAGCGTTGAAGCCGACAGGGAGGAAGCTTTCTTT. As protein: CSVEADREEAFF.

This sequence joins TRBV12-5 and TRBJ2-6; D is perhaps TRBD2 (6 bases). Trimming took off 0 bases at V and 4 bases at J, with 28 bases between the two ends. Looked up from germline, CDR1 is LGHNT and CDR2 is FRNRAP. The CDR3 loop spans 22 amino acids. The CDR3 region has the DNA TGTGCTAGTGGTTTGGTAAGACGGCTTGGGACTTTGGACTCAATAGGGGCCAACGTCCTGACTTTC. Protein sequence: CASGLVRRLGTLDSIGANVLTF.

The gene calls are TRBV7-9 and TRBJ1-1; no clear D gene. This CDR3 spans 12 amino acids. The germline V gene encodes CDR1 SEHNR and CDR2 FQNEAQ (reference sequence). Deletions cut 6 bases from V and 6 bases from J, with 11 bases between. CDR3 in DNA: TGTGCCAGCAGTTACCACGCAGCTGAAGCTTTCTTT. It codes for CASSYHAAEAFF.

This chain connects TRBV7-6 to TRBJ1-5, with 7 nucleotides matching TRBD1. The junction had 5 bases not matched to a gene; V was cut back by 1 base and J by 2 bases. Germline V gives CDR1 SGHVS, CDR2 FNYEAQ. The CDR3 runs 16 residues. The CDR3 DNA reads as TGTGCCAGCAGCTTAGGGGGGGACAGCCGCAATCAGCCCCAGCATTTT. This encodes CASSLGGDSRNQPQHF.

The chain joins TRBV5-4 to TRBJ2-7; 8 bases map to TRBD2. V dropped 4 bases and J dropped 2; count of bases not matched to a gene: 14. This CDR3 is built from 17 residues. The germline V gene has CDR1 SGHNT and CDR2 YYREEE (reference sequence). The DNA of the CDR3 is TGTGCCAGCAGCCCCCGGGGGGGAGGAGGGTCCCCCTACGAGCAGTACTTC. Encoded protein: CASSPRGGGGSPYEQYF.

The rearrangement uses TRBV5-6 and TRBJ2-5; 8 nucleotides align to TRBD2. In germline, CDR1 is SGHDT, CDR2 YYEEEE. J was trimmed by 5 bases and V by 4 bases; bases with no gene match: 4. The length of the CDR3 is 13 residues. Here the CDR3 DNA reads TGTGCCAGCAGCCTCGGGAGGGGGGAGACCCAGTACTTC. Amino acid sequence: CASSLGRGETQYF.

J is TRBJ1-2 and V is TRBV28; D may be TRBD1 (5 bases). The CDR3 contains 12 residues. The germline V gene encodes CDR1 MDHEN and CDR2 SYDVKM. Trimming left V 6 bases short and J 8 bases short, with 13 bases between. CDR3 nucleotides: TGTGCCAGCAGCTCCGGGGCCCTCGGCTACACCTTC. This sequence encodes CASSSGALGYTF.

This chain connects TRBV30 to TRBJ1-5; D call uncertain. V was pared by 2 bases and J by 1 base, with 15 bases between. The CDR3 loop spans 16 amino acids. Germline V lookup: CDR1 GTSNPN, CDR2 SVGIG (reference sequence). CDR3: CAWSPSPRVSNQPQHF. As DNA, the CDR3 is TGTGCCTGGAGTCCTTCCCCCCGGGTGAGCAATCAGCCCCAGCATTTT.

V is TRBV10-1 and J is TRBJ2-3; D is unclear. This CDR3 comprises 12 residues. Germline V gene lookup returns CDR1 WNHNN and CDR2 SYGVQD (reference sequence). V was trimmed by 3 bases and J by 3 bases, leaving 4 bases between them. The CDR3 DNA is TGCGCCAGCAGTGATTGGACAGATACGCAGTATTTT. It yields the protein CASSDWTDTQYF.

The chain joins TRBV15 to TRBJ1-5; perhaps TRBD1 as D (5 bases). The CDR3 is made up of 16 amino acids. Per the germline V gene, CDR1 is LNHNV and CDR2 is YYDKDF (reference sequence). V lost 2 bases and J lost 4, with 15 bases in between. CDR3 DNA sequence: TGTGCCACCAGCAGACCTCGGGCAGGGCAAAATCAGCCCCAGCATTTT. It translates to CATSRPRAGQNQPQHF.

V usage is TRBV5-4 and J usage is TRBJ1-5; possible D gene TRBD1, 5 bases. Between the trimmed V and J ends, which lost 4 bases and 6 bases, there was a span of 17 bases. Germline CDR1 reads SGHNT; CDR2 reads YYREEE (reference sequence). This CDR3 is 15 amino acids long. CDR3 sequence (DNA): TGTGCCAGCAGCCCCGGCGGGGAGGGGAGTCAGCCCCAGCATTTT. It specifies CASSPGGEGSQPQHF.

This clone appeared a single time. The chain combines TRBV5-5 with TRBJ1-5; D is unresolved. CDR3 length: 11 residues. Trimming stripped 5 bases from V and 4 bases from J, with 4 bases between. The germline V gene encodes CDR1 SGHKS and CDR2 YYEKEE (reference sequence). The CDR3 reads CASRRNQPQHF. CDR3 sequence (DNA): TGTGCCAGCAGGAGGAATCAGCCCCAGCATTTT.

The chain employs TRBV6-1 and TRBJ2-3; TRBD1 agrees at 7 bases. The CDR3 runs 14 residues. The germline gives CDR1 MNHNS, CDR2 SASEGT. The V gene end was trimmed by 3 bases and the J gene end by 3 bases; junction bases not matched to a gene: 3. In DNA, the CDR3 is TGTGCCAGCAGTGAGTACAGGGGAACAGATACGCAGTATTTT. Encoded protein: CASSEYRGTDTQYF.